The 15 T cell receptor beta chains reported below all come from one sample, sequenced in a study of blood T cell repertoires in COVID-19. Produced via immunoSEQ multiplex PCR; TCRdb's table is partial and in-frame only. Here the sample spans more than 200,000 clones, under 90% being singletons. Material for sequencing was peripheral blood. The receptors shown here come from a man between 60 and 75 years old with acute or convalescent COVID-19.

The V call is TRBV29-1, the J call TRBJ1-2; no clear D gene. Germline V gene lookup returns CDR1 SQVTM and CDR2 ANQGSEA. The CDR3 runs 12 residues. V was cut by 7 bases and J by 2 bases, with 11 bases left in between. CDR3 coding DNA: TGCAGCGGCGAAACAGAAAACTATGGCTACACCTTC. Translated: CSGETENYGYTF.

The table lists this clone with a count of one. In nucleotides, the CDR3 is TGCGCCAGCAGTCGTGGGACAGGGAATCAGCCCCAGCATTTT. It encodes CASSRGTGNQPQHF. The chain couples TRBV5-1 to TRBJ1-5; TRBD1 agrees at 9 bases. Germline CDR1 and CDR2: SGHRS and YFSETQ. This CDR3 has 14 residues. The V segment lost 5 bases and the J segment 4 bases; nucleotides outside the gene matches: 4.

Only a few counts were recorded for this clone. CDR3 in amino acids: CAISEPLLSFRGNEQFF. The DNA for the CDR3 is TGTGCCATCAGTGAACCCTTGCTCAGTTTCCGGGGGAATGAGCAGTTCTTC. The V call is TRBV10-3, the J call TRBJ2-1, with D maybe TRBD2 (6 bases). CDR1 and CDR2 from the germline V gene are ENHRY and SYGVKD. The CDR3 length is 17 residues. The V end lost 3 bases, the J end lost 7 bases, and 22 bases lay between the germline ends.

The sample holds many counts of this clone. The gene calls are TRBV6-2 or TRBV6-3 and TRBJ2-7, with D possibly being TRBD1 (5 bases). The CDR3 covers 13 residues. V lost 0 bases to trimming and J lost 6 bases, with 9 bases between them. Germline CDR1 is MNHEY and CDR2 is SVGEGT. CDR3 DNA: TGTGCCAGCAGTTACTCGATAAGGGGCGAGCAGTACTTC. Translation: CASSYSIRGEQYF.

CDR3 bases: TGTGCCAGCAGCTTAAGTTCTAGCGGGAGTTATGAGCAGTTCTTC. This sequence encodes CASSLSSSGSYEQFF. V is TRBV7-3 and J is TRBJ2-1, with 10 bases that match TRBD2. The CDR3 spans 15 residues. The trim removed 1 base at V and 8 bases at J, leaving 5 bases unmatched. CDR1 is SGHTA, CDR2 FQGTGA, per germline.

This clone was seen once. V and J are TRBV18 and TRBJ1-2, with D maybe TRBD1 (6 bases). The CDR3 has 13 residues. Germline CDR1 reads KGHSH; CDR2 reads LQKENI. V was cut by 6 bases and J by 3 bases, with 11 bases left in between. Here the CDR3 DNA reads TGTGCCAGCTCTCCCGGGGGGCACTATGGCTACACCTTC. Translating it yields CASSPGGHYGYTF. The variable domain in full, with the rest retrieved from reference TRBV18 and TRBJ1-2, is NAGVMQNPRHLVRRRGQEARLRCSPMKGHSHVYWYRQLPEEGLKFMVYLQKENIIDESGMPKERFSAEFPKEGPSILRIQQVVRGDSAAYFCASSPGGHYGYTFGSGTRLTVV.

V and J are TRBV19 and TRBJ2-7; TRBD1 might be the D (6 bases). Germline V gene sequence: CDR1 LNHDA, CDR2 SQIVND (reference sequence). The CDR3 runs 17 residues. V lost 0 bases to trimming and J lost 0 bases, with 15 bases between them. The CDR3 is CASSIDLGGSSSYEQYF. CDR3 nucleotides: TGTGCCAGTAGTATAGATCTAGGGGGAAGCAGCTCCTACGAGCAGTACTTC.

CDR3 coding DNA: TGTGCCAGCAGTAGACAGGGGGGTGCTGAAGCTTTCTTT. It yields the protein CASSRQGGAEAFF. The chain employs TRBV2 and TRBJ1-1, with 9 bases lining up with TRBD1. With V trimmed by 5 bases and J by 6 bases, 4 bases remained unmatched. Germline V gene data show CDR1 as SNHLY and CDR2 as FYNNEI. The CDR3 extends over 13 amino acids.

The rearrangement joins TRBV4-1 to TRBJ2-1; TRBD2 matches at 9 bases. CDR1 and CDR2 from the germline V gene are MGHRA and YSYEKL. The ends lost 4 bases at V and 4 bases at J; junction bases unmatched: 11. This CDR3 has 17 residues. CDR3 coding DNA: TGCGCCAGCAGCCCCGAAGGCGGGGGGGCCGGATACAATGAGCAGTTCTTC. Amino acid sequence: CASSPEGGGAGYNEQFF.

This chain joins TRBV19 and TRBJ1-4; 8 bases match TRBD1. Germline loops: CDR1 LNHDA, CDR2 SQIVND (reference sequence). The junction had 13 bases not matched to a gene; V was cut back by 9 bases and J by 7 bases. The CDR3 is made up of 15 amino acids. The CDR3 sequence: CASYPRQGRFEKLFF. CDR3 sequence (DNA): TGTGCCAGCTACCCCAGACAGGGGAGATTTGAAAAACTGTTTTTT.

V is TRBV19 and J is TRBJ1-1; D might be TRBD1 (6 bases). The germline V and J ends were trimmed by 4 bases and 1 base, with 10 bases remaining between them. This CDR3 has 14 amino acids. Germline-derived CDR1 and CDR2 are LNHDA and SQIVND (reference sequence). CDR3 sequence (DNA): TGTGCCAGTAGTACTGTAGGGGGGAACACTGAAGCTTTCTTT. This gives the protein CASSTVGGNTEAFF.

This chain uses TRBV15 with TRBJ2-1; 10 bases agree with TRBD2. This CDR3 comprises 17 residues. Trimming at V came to 1 base and at J to 2 bases, leaving 5 bases not matched to a gene. CDR1 and CDR2 (germline): LNHNV, YYDKDF (reference sequence). For the CDR3, the DNA is TGTGCCACCAGCAGAGCTCCACTAGCGGGACCCTACAATGAGCAGTTCTTC. Translating gives CATSRAPLAGPYNEQFF.

The genes are TRBV2 and TRBJ2-1; 11 nucleotides agree with TRBD2. CDR3 length equals 19 residues. The V gene end was trimmed by 4 bases and the J gene end by 0 bases; junction bases not matched to a gene: 11. Germline V CDR1 and CDR2: SNHLY, FYNNEI. The DNA for the CDR3 is TGTGCCAGCAGTGGTCCGCTAGCGGGGGGAACAAGCTCCTACAATGAGCAGTTCTTC. It translates to CASSGPLAGGTSSYNEQFF.

This clone has only a few counts. This chain uses TRBV19 with TRBJ2-4; D possibly corresponds to TRBD1 (6 bases). The CDR3 has 14 residues. Trimming left V 2 bases short and J 5 bases short, with 10 bases between. The V gene's germline CDR1 is LNHDA and CDR2 SQIVND (reference sequence). This CDR3 reads CASSIWGPENIQYF. The CDR3 nucleotides read TGTGCCAGTAGTATATGGGGGCCTGAAAACATTCAGTACTTC.

This sequence joins TRBV5-1 and TRBJ1-1; D unclear. V was pared by 1 base and J by 1 base, with 11 bases between. Germline values: CDR1 SGHRS, CDR2 YFSETQ. The length of the CDR3 is 15 residues. The CDR3 region is CASSLYGRQNTEAFF. CDR3 coding DNA: TGCGCCAGCAGCTTGTATGGGAGACAGAACACTGAAGCTTTCTTT. Full variable domain (rest looked up from reference TRBV5-1 and TRBJ1-1): KAGVTQTPRYLIKTRGQQVTLSCSPISGHRSVSWYQQTPGQGLQFLFEYFSETQRNKGNFPGRFSGRQFSNSRSEMNVSTLELGDSALYLCASSLYGRQNTEAFFGQGTRLTVV.